The T cell receptor beta chain under discussion was sequenced for a study of cytomegalovirus exposure and HLA in healthy donors. Study details: There were several hundred genotyped donors. Of these, 75% to 90% fell in the genetic ancestry cluster associated with self-reported Caucasian donors.

V lost 5 bases and J lost 2, with 9 bases in between. Germline CDR1 SGHTA, CDR2 FQGNSA. The CDR3 totals 13 residues. Study-wide points: After further analysis at a later stage, roughly 15,000 TCR beta sequences were associated with HLA alleles at 0.05 false discovery rate. A later analysis showed that HLA-associated TCR beta chains had undergone more clonal expansion than equally common others. The study flagged around 150 TCR beta chains as cytomegalovirus-associated.

Primers included in the PCR were 60 Vbeta and 13 Jbeta primers. TCRdb keeps only in-frame clones here, not all; method: immunoSEQ multiplex PCR. The data contain roughly 200,000 clones, 70% to 75% of them singletons. A note on this clone: As yet, its antigen is unknown.

This chain connects TRBV7-2 to TRBJ1-1; weak D call: TRBD1 (5 bases). The TCR originated in a male donor in good health and CMV-seronegative. The sample was PBMCs. The CDR3 nucleotides read TGTGCCAGCAGCCCGGGACTCAACACTGAAGCTTTCTTT. It specifies CASSPGLNTEAFF.